This entry describes one TCR beta chain. Its specific antigen is unknown. It has no much larger one-base neighbor in the sample; base qualities were not kept. This sample was included in a study of OX40 agonist ivuxolimab in advanced cancers. Regarding the complete study: Ivuxolimab was a fully human IgG2 agonistic monoclonal antibody targeting the costimulatory receptor OX40 (CD134). Partial responses occurred in three dose-escalation patients: two with cutaneous melanoma and one with hepatocellular carcinoma. The paper describes the monotherapy dose-escalation part (N of about 52 patients) of the phase I trial of ivuxolimab. Intravenous ivuxolimab was administered to patients every 2 weeks at six dose levels: 0.01, 0.1, 0.3, 1.5, 3 and 10 mg/kg. Of the approximately 50 dose-escalation patients, hepatocellular carcinoma was present in roughly 19, melanoma in approximately 15, renal cell carcinoma in 9 and head and neck cancer in 9. In the dose-escalation cohort, about four fifths of patients were male, and the mean age was approximately 60 years with a range of about 20 to 80. Prior anti-PD-1, anti-PD-L1 or anti-CTLA-4 therapy was permitted, and checkpoint inhibitors had been received by approximately 39% of dose-escalation patients. The point of sequencing TCRbeta in the periphery was to test whether ivuxolimab changed TCR sequence diversity and drove clonal T-cell expansion.

For sequencing of the TCRbeta CDR3 region, genomic DNA was extracted from the sorted cells. The immunoSEQ Assay was used to sequence the TCRbeta CDR3 regions. In TCRdb, the immuneACCESS table is reduced to in-frame sequences with V and J assigned. These tables do not hold every clone; where another copy was compared, an unresolved V gene accounts for under half, and the others remain unexplained. Within this sample are 94,000 or so clones, with approximately 81% of them counted one time only. Around 1.1% of the sample is in the top ten clones. Findings and caveats that apply to the study as a whole: The antigen specificity of the peripheral T cells that underwent clonal expansion was not determined. At doses of 0.1 to 3.0 mg/kg, clonal expansion of both CD4+ and CD8+ T cells in blood was seen between baseline and week 6. Low levels of normalized T-cell clonal expansion were also seen in some patients who did not respond. After ivuxolimab, more expanded clones were found on average in CD8+ T cells than in CD4+ T cells. In the 0.1-3.0 mg/kg groups, partial responders were among the patients with the lowest normalized peripheral clonal expansion, particularly in CD8+ T cells.

The trial excluded patients who had a history of autoimmune disease or who were on systemic immunosuppression. Peripheral blood for TCR sequencing was drawn from every dose cohort at baseline, at cycle 4 day 1 and at cycle 7 day 1. The samples were taken from a phase I, first-in-human, multicenter, open-label dose-escalation trial of ivuxolimab. Adults with locally advanced or metastatic melanoma, renal cell carcinoma, hepatocellular carcinoma or head and neck squamous cell carcinoma were enrolled in the trial. Before TCR sequencing, CD4+ T cells and CD8+ T cells from peripheral blood were sorted into separate populations. Its CDR3 holds 15 amino acids, cysteine through phenylalanine. Solely the CDR3 DNA is kept, with 45 bases framed from the first base. CDR1 and CDR2, per the germline V gene, are SGHTA and FQGTGA. V sheds 5 bases and J sheds 3 bases, leaving 13 bases between their ends.

This chain is built from TRBV7-3 and TRBJ2-2; the D gene lacks a confident call. Sequencing was performed on CD4+ or CD8+ T cells sorted from blood, taken in a trial of the OX40 agonist ivuxolimab. The sequence was collected from an adult with an advanced solid tumor such as melanoma, head and neck, liver or kidney cancer. The CDR3: CASSPGNIDTGELFF. At the DNA level, the sequence is TGTGCCAGCAGCCCCGGTAATATAGACACCGGGGAGCTGTTTTTT. Extended through the reference TRBV7-3 and TRBJ2-2 proteins, this CDR3 yields the full variable domain: GAGVSQTPSNKVTEKGKYVELRCDPISGHTALYWYRQSLGQGPEFLIYFQGTGAADDSGLPNDRFFAVRPEGSVSTLKIQRTERGDSAVYLCASSPGNIDTGELFFGEGSRLTVL.